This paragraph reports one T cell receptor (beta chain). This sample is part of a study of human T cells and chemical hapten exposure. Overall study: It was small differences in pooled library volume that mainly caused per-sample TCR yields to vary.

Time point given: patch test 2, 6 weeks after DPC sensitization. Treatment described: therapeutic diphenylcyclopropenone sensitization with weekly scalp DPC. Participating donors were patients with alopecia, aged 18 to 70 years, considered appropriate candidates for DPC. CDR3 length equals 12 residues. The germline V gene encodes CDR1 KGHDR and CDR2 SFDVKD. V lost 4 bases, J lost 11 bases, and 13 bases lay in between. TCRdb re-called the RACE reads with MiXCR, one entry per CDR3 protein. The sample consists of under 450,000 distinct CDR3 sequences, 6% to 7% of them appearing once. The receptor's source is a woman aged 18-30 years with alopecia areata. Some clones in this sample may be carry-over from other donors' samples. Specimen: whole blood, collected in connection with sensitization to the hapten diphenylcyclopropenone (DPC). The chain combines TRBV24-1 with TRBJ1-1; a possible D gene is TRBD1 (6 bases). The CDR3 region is CATSDSDRTAFF. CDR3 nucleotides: TGTGCCACCAGTGACTCAGACAGGACGGCTTTCTTT.